Listed below are T cell receptor beta chains from one sample, sequenced in a study of beta chain features in type 1 diabetes. Measured with immunoSEQ multiplex PCR; TCRdb has only the in-frame clones, and not every one. The repertoire has 150,000 or so clones, approximately 9.1% of them found once; the top ten carry 2% to 3%. The sequenced sample consisted of central memory CD4+ T cells from blood. The receptors originated from a woman between 18 and 29 years old in good health. Both conserved end residues are part of each CDR3. The D gene is left open where the match is weak. The size field is filled for only some rows; it gives once, few, many or a size class.

J	size	D	V	DNA	CDR3
TRBJ2-3	NA	TRBD2	TRBV5-1	TGCGCCAGCGGTAGCGGGAGTAGCACAGATACGCAGTATTTT	CASGSGSSTDTQYF
TRBJ1-2	NA	TRBD1	TRBV7-9	TGTGCCAGCAGCCCGAGACTGCCGACAGGGGATTTTAATTTGGGTGGCTACACCTTC	CASSPRLPTGDFNLGGYTF
TRBJ2-3	NA	TRBD2	TRBV15	TGTGCCACCAGCAGAGTAACCCTAGCGGGGGGGCCTACAGATACGCAGTATTTT	CATSRVTLAGGPTDTQYF
TRBJ2-2	few	NA	TRBV29-1	TGCAGCGTCACAAACACCGGGGAGCTGTTTTTT	CSVTNTGELFF
TRBJ2-7	many	NA	TRBV29-1	TGCAGCGCCCAGACAGACTACGAGCAGTACTTC	CSAQTDYEQYF
TRBJ2-7	NA	TRBD1	TRBV6-5	TGTGCCAGCAGATCAGCCGTGTCAGGGGGCTACGAGCAGTACTTC	CASRSAVSGGYEQYF
TRBJ2-2	few	NA	TRBV7-2	TGTGCCAGCACCGCCGACAGCGCCTACACCGGGGAGCTGTTTTTT	CASTADSAYTGELFF
TRBJ2-1	few	NA	TRBV9	TGTGCCAGCAGCTCCGGGTACAATGAGCAGTTCTTC	CASSSGYNEQFF
TRBJ2-1	NA	TRBD2	TRBV2	TGTGCCAGCAGTGGCCGAGCGGGAGCCTACAATGAGCAGTTCTTC	CASSGRAGAYNEQFF
TRBJ1-1	NA	NA	TRBV29-1	TGCAGCGTTGAAGGCGGTATGAACACTGAAGCTTTCTTT	CSVEGGMNTEAFF
TRBJ2-3	few	NA	TRBV30	TGTGCCTGGAGTGGAACTAACACAGATACGCAGTATTTT	CAWSGTNTDTQYF
TRBJ2-1	few	NA	TRBV29-1	TGCAGCGGGCGAGGGGGAGGGGTTGAGCAGTTCTTC	CSGRGGGVEQFF
TRBJ2-7	NA	NA	TRBV5-4	TGTGCCAGCAGCTTAGGCATAGCATCCTACGAGCAGTACTTC	CASSLGIASYEQYF
TRBJ1-2	few	TRBD1	TRBV5-1	TGCGCCAGCAGCTTGGTAGGGGGCGGAGGCTACACCTTC	CASSLVGGGGYTF
TRBJ2-7	NA	NA	TRBV9	TGTGCCAGCAGCGGTCGAGGAGAGGGTTTGCACGAGCAGTACTTC	CASSGRGEGLHEQYF
TRBJ1-1	few	NA	TRBV2	TGTGCCAGCGGAAAGGTTCCTACCGGACACAACACTGAAGCTTTCTTT	CASGKVPTGHNTEAFF
TRBJ2-6	NA	NA	TRBV29-1	TGCAGCGTTGTCGAGGGAGCCAACGTCCTGACTTTC	CSVVEGANVLTF
TRBJ1-2	few	TRBD1	TRBV9	TGTGCCAGCAGTGATGGGGGACAGGGGTACTATGGCTACACCTTC	CASSDGGQGYYGYTF